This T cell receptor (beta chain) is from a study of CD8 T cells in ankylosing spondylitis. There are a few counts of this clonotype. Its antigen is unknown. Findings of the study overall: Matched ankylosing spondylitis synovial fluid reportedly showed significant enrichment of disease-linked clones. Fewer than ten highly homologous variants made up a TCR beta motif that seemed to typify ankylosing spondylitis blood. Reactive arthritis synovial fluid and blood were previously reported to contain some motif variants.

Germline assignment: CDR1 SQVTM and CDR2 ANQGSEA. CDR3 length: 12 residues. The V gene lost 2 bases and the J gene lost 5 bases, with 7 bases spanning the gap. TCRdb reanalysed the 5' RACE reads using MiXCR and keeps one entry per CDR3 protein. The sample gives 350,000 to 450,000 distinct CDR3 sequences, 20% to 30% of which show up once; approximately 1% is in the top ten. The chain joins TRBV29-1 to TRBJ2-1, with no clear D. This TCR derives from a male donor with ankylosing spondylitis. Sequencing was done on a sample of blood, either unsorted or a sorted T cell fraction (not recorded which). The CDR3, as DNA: TGCAGCGTTGAAACATGGGACAATGAGCAGTTCTTC. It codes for CSVETWDNEQFF.